This T cell receptor (beta chain) was captured by sequencing in a study of blood T cell repertoires in COVID-19. Study-level information: Some COVID-19 samples were acute and others convalescent; all came from the United States, Italy and Spain. T cells, B-cell-depleted T cells, or PBMCs provided the cDNA or gDNA that served as material.

Sequencing was performed with immunoSEQ multiplex PCR; in TCRdb, only in-frame clones are kept and a portion is missing. The sample carries roughly 32,000 clones, roughly 87% recorded once. The sample comprised peripheral blood. The TCR originated in a man in his sixties with active COVID-19.

CDR3 DNA sequence: TGTGCCAGCAGCTTGGGACAGGCAGGGGCTTATGGCTACACCTTC. Protein sequence: CASSLGQAGAYGYTF. This chain joins TRBV5-6 and TRBJ1-2; a weak D match, TRBD1 (6 bases). The germline V and J ends were trimmed by 0 bases and 5 bases, with 14 bases remaining between them. Germline CDR1 reads SGHDT; CDR2 reads YYEEEE. The CDR3 is 15 residues long. Full variable domain (rest looked up from reference TRBV5-6 and TRBJ1-2): DAGVTQSPTHLIKTRGQQVTLRCSPKSGHDTVSWYQQALGQGPQFIFQYYEEEERQRGNFPDRFSGHQFPNYSSELNVNALLLGDSALYLCASSLGQAGAYGYTFGSGTRLTVV.